This is a list of T cell receptor beta chains from one sample in a study of molecular identifiers for immune sequencing clone quantification. Each CDR3 protein gets one entry after TCRdb re-called the PCR reads with MiXCR. The data show about 320,000 distinct CDR3 sequences, around 21% seen once. Specimen: naive CD8+ T cells from blood, with Jurkat cell RNA spiked in. The receptor set was obtained from a human donor in good health. Some libraries in this study had Jurkat cell RNA spiked in. CDR3s include the opening cysteine and the closing phenylalanine or tryptophan. The D gene is left open where the match is weak. Not all rows give a size; the values are once, few, many and, for expanded clones, a class.

j_call d_call v_call clone_size cdr3_aa cdr3_nt
TRBJ2-7 TRBD2 TRBV19 many CASSIASGIFSYEQYF TGTGCCAGTAGTATTGCTAGCGGGATCTTCTCCTACGAGCAGTACTTC
TRBJ2-3 TRBD2 TRBV3-1 many CASSQTPGGGADTQYF TGTGCCAGCAGCCAAACGCCGGGGGGAGGGGCAGATACGCAGTATTTT
TRBJ1-2 NA TRBV13 few CASSLGTAVNYNYGYTF TGTGCCAGCAGCTTAGGGACAGCTGTGAACTATAACTATGGCTACACCTTC
TRBJ2-2 NA TRBV11-2 many CASSLYQGIGELFF TGTGCCAGCAGCCTTTATCAAGGGATCGGGGAGCTGTTTTTT
TRBJ2-1 NA TRBV7-9 NA CASRFGTPYNEQFF TGTGCCAGCAGGTTTGGTACCCCCTACAATGAGCAGTTCTTC
TRBJ2-3 TRBD2 TRBV7-2 once CASSLPIAGDTGTQYF TGTGCCAGCAGTTTACCGATAGCGGGGGACACAGGTACGCAGTATTTT
TRBJ2-3 NA TRBV12-3/TRBV12-4 many CASSLESYGLGKDTQYF TGTGCCAGCAGTTTAGAGTCTTACGGTCTTGGGAAAGATACGCAGTATTTT
TRBJ2-3 NA TRBV7-2 many CASSLGRVRTDTQYF TGTGCCAGCAGCTTAGGGAGGGTGCGGACAGATACGCAGTATTTT
TRBJ2-3 TRBD1 TRBV11-3 few CASSSDRGWLGTQYF TGTGCCAGCAGCTCGGACAGGGGTTGGCTCGGTACGCAGTATTTT
TRBJ2-1 NA TRBV7-2 many CASSLLGGPNEQFF TGTGCCAGCAGCTTATTAGGGGGACCCAATGAGCAGTTCTTC
TRBJ1-2 NA TRBV20-1 NA CSARVLVSLFQGGYGYTF TGCAGTGCTAGAGTCCTAGTGTCTCTTTTTCAGGGCGGCTATGGCTACACCTTC
TRBJ1-3 NA TRBV4-3 many CASSQGTVSGNTIYF TGCGCCAGCAGCCAAGGGACGGTCTCTGGAAACACCATATATTTT
TRBJ2-2 NA TRBV19 many CASSIGGADTGELFF TGTGCCAGTAGTATAGGGGGGGCCGACACCGGGGAGCTGTTTTTT
TRBJ2-1 NA TRBV4-3 NA CASSQAGRRDEQFF TGCGCCAGCAGCCAAGCGGGCAGGAGGGATGAGCAGTTCTTC
TRBJ2-6 TRBD1 TRBV11-2 many CASSSLRTGEGPGANVLTF TGTGCCAGCAGCTCATTACGCACAGGGGAAGGGCCTGGGGCCAACGTCCTGACTTTC
TRBJ2-7 NA TRBV20-1 many CRARDSRRDEQYF TGCAGGGCCCGGGACTCCCGGAGGGACGAGCAGTACTTC
TRBJ2-1 NA TRBV13 NA CASSVEGQHNEQFF TGTGCCAGCAGCGTCGAAGGACAGCACAATGAGCAGTTCTTC
TRBJ1-1 TRBD1 TRBV7-6 NA CASSLGGVGQGRTEAFF TGTGCCAGCAGCTTAGGCGGAGTGGGACAGGGGCGAACTGAAGCTTTCTTT
TRBJ2-7 NA TRBV19 NA CASSSQGNYIYEQYF TGTGCCAGTAGTTCACAGGGCAATTACATCTACGAGCAGTACTTC
TRBJ2-3 TRBD2 TRBV19 NA CASSMISGGEQYF TGTGCCAGTAGTATGATTTCGGGGGGTGAGCAGTATTTT
TRBJ2-3 TRBD2 TRBV7-8 many CASSASRGGTDTQYF TGTGCCAGCAGCGCGTCACGGGGGGGCACAGATACGCAGTATTTT
TRBJ2-7 NA TRBV28 many CASSLMRPSSEQYF TGTGCCAGCAGTTTAATGCGGCCCTCGTCCGAGCAGTACTTC